This T cell receptor beta chain was identified in a study of early T cells in non-severe SARS-CoV-2 infection listed by TCRdb under 2021. As for the study more broadly: Because TCR sequencing was done on bulk RNA from unsorted whole blood, the alpha and beta chains could not be paired. What the study reported, not specific to this receptor: Matching against VDJdb was skewed toward anti-spike CD8 responses, likely underestimated virus-specific expansions, and missed private and CD4 specificities.

The library was prepared using 5' RACE. The sample was run on a NextSeq 500. The TCR library protocol attached unique molecular identifiers to individual cDNA molecules to correct for sequencing error and PCR bias. Sequencing covered both TCR alpha and beta chains, and within each sample the abundances of alpha and beta sequences were tightly co-correlated. As for how the authors treated the data: Decombinator V4 was used to annotate the V gene, J gene and CDR3 of the TCR sequences. Expanded TCRs were defined as changing significantly between any two time points under a Poisson model with p below 0.0001. TCR abundances were normalised to the total number of TCRs sequenced per sample and expressed as counts per million. TRAV1-2 paired with TRAJ12, TRAJ20 or TRAJ33 defined MAIT TCRs, while TRAV10 paired with TRAJ18 defined iNKT TCRs. VDJdb, accessed 1 November 2021, was searched for CMV, EBV and SARS-CoV-2 annotated TCRs, with TCRs annotated for multiple antigens excluded. TCRdb took the public reads, trimmed them with fastp at Q25, ran MiXCR for clone calling and kept in-frame beta chains. Entries are consolidated by CDR3 protein sequence, retaining the most common genes and DNA. TCRdb, not the original authors, processed these V and J calls. The sample table holds 110,000 or so distinct CDR3 sequences, of which 12% were seen once. The leading ten clones occupy roughly 2.9% of the sample.

V is cut by 5 bases and J by 4 bases, and the space between the germline ends is 15 bases. Including the terminal cysteine and phenylalanine, the CDR3 comprises 14 residues. Here the CDR3 DNA is all that survives: 42 bases in frame from base 1. CDR1 and CDR2 were assigned from the germline V gene as SQVTM and ANQGSEA. Set within a cohort of healthcare workers in London, UK, this nested case-control study involved weekly PCR testing of nasopharyngeal swabs along with blood sampling. Between 23 and 31 March 2020, the week of the UK lockdown, healthcare workers were enrolled and then followed up weekly for as long as 16 weeks. Remarks on this clonotype: Its cognate antigen has yet to be identified. Per-base quality was not reported, and no clone a single base away is much larger than it.

The clonotype originates from an adult who was a healthcare worker with PCR-confirmed SARS-CoV-2 infection or an uninfected control (not recorded which). This chain joins TRBV29-1 to TRBJ2-1; the D region is possibly TRBD1 or TRBD2, each matching across 5 bases. Sequenced material: whole blood. The nucleotides are TGCAGCGTTACTCAGGATGGGGGATACAATGAGCAGTTCTTC. The translation is CSVTQDGGYNEQFF.